This T cell receptor (beta chain) is from a study of neurological immune-mediated disorders. In TCRdb, the 5' RACE reads were re-called with MiXCR into one record per CDR3 protein. The repertoire holds 35,000 to 45,000 distinct CDR3 sequences, with more than 3% as singletons. J lost 6 bases, V lost 4 bases, and 6 bases had no gene match. CDR3 size: 14 residues. CDR1 is SGHRS and CDR2 is YFSETQ in the germline V gene. The time point was: longitudinal time-point 1 (baseline). Findings of the study overall: CDR3 amino acid sequences found in expanded clones were never shared across subjects, suggesting private repertoires in all groups.

In this sample, this clonotype turned up many times. As yet, its antigen is unknown. This TCR was sampled from a woman aged 55-69 years with multiple sclerosis. This sequence joins TRBV5-1 and TRBJ2-2; 7 positions agree with TRBD1. Sequenced: PBMCs. CDR3 amino acids: CASSPTQGPGELFF. In DNA, the CDR3 is TGCGCCAGCAGCCCAACACAGGGGCCCGGGGAGCTGTTTTTT. Variable domain in full (rest from reference TRBV5-1 and TRBJ2-2): KAGVTQTPRYLIKTRGQQVTLSCSPISGHRSVSWYQQTPGQGLQFLFEYFSETQRNKGNFPGRFSGRQFSNSRSEMNVSTLELGDSALYLCASSPTQGPGELFFGEGSRLTVL.